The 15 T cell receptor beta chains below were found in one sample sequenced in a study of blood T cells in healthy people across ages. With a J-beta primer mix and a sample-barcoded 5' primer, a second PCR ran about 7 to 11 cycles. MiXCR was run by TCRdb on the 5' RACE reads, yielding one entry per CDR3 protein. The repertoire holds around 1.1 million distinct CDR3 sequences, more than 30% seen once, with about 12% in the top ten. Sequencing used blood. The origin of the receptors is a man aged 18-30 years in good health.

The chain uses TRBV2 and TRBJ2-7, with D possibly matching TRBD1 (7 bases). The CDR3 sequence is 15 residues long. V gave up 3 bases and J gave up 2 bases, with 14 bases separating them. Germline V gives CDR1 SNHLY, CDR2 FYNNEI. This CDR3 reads CASSDSGGPTYEQYF. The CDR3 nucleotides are TGTGCCAGCAGTGACTCAGGGGGGCCGACCTACGAGCAGTACTTC.

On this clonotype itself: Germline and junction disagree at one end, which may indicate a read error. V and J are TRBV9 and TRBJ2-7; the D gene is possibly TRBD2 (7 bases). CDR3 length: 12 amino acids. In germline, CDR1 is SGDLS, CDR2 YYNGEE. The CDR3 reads CTSSVGGGEQYF. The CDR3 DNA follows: TGTACCAGCAGCGTAGGGGGGGGCGAGCAGTACTTC.

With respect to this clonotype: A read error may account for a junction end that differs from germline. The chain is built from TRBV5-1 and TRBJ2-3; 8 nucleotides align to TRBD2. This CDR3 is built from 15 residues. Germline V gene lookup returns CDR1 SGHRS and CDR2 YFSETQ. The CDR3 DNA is TGTGCCAGCAGCTCCGGGACTAGTAGCACAGATACGCAGTATTTT. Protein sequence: CASSSGTSSTDTQYF.

The CDR3 DNA reads TGTGCCAGCAGTTTCGAGGGGGCGTTCTATGGCTACACCTTC. It codes for CASSFEGAFYGYTF. The genes are TRBV12-3 or TRBV12-4 and TRBJ1-2; 7 nucleotides match TRBD1. This CDR3 spans 14 amino acids. V dropped 3 bases and J dropped 4; count of bases not matched to a gene: 5.

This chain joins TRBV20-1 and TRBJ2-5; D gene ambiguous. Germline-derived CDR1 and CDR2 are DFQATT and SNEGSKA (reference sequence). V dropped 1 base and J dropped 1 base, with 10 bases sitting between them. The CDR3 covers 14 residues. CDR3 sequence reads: CSARVGGFQETQYF. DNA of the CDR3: TGCAGTGCTAGAGTAGGCGGATTCCAAGAGACCCAGTACTTC.

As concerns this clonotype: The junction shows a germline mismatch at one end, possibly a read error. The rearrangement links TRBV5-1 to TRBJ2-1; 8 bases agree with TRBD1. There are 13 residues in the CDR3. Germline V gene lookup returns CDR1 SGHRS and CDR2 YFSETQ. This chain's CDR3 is CVSSLAGGGEQFF. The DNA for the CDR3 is TGCGTCAGCAGCTTGGCAGGGGGCGGTGAGCAGTTCTTC.

The CDR3 sequence is CASSDRQDNTEAFF. The CDR3 DNA reads as TGTGCCAGCAGTGATAGACAGGACAACACTGAAGCTTTCTTT. The rearrangement joins TRBV25-1 to TRBJ1-1; a possible D gene is TRBD1 (6 bases). Germline loops: CDR1 MGHDK, CDR2 SYGVNS. This CDR3 has 14 amino acids. Trimming stripped 3 bases from V and 2 bases from J, with 10 bases between.

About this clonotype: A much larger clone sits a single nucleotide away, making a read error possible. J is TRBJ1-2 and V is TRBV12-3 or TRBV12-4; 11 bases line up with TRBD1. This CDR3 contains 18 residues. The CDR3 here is CARSFRTGGEGLNYGYTF. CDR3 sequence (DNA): TGTGCCCGCAGTTTCCGGACAGGGGGCGAAGGTTTGAACTATGGCTACACCTTC.

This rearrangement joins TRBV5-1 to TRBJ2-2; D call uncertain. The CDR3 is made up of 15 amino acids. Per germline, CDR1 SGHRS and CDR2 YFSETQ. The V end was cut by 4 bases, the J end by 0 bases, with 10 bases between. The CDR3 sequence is CASSDRAANTGELFF. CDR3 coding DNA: TGCGCCAGCAGCGACCGGGCCGCGAACACCGGGGAGCTGTTTTTT.

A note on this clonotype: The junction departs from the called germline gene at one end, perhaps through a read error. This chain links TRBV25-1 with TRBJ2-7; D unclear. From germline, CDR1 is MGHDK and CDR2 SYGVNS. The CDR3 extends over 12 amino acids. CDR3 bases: TGTGCCAGCAGCCGTCTTGGTAACGAGCAGTACTTT. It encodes CASSRLGNEQYF.

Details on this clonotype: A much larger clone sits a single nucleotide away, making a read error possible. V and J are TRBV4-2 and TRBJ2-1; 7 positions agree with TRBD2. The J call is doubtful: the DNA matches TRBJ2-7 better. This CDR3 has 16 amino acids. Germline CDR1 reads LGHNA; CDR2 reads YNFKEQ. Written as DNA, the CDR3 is TGTGCCAGCAGCCAAGATTACGGGACTACCAACAATGAGCAGTACTTC. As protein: CASSQDYGTTNNEQYF.

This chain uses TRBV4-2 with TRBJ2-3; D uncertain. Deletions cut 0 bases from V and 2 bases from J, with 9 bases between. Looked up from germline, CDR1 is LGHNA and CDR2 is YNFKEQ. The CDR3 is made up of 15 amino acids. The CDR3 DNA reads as TGTGCCAGCAGCCAAGAGGGCCAGCCCACAGATACGCAGTATTTT. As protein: CASSQEGQPTDTQYF.

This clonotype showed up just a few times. CDR3 amino acids: CASRQATHTYEQYF. The CDR3, as DNA: TGTGCCAGCAGGCAAGCTACCCATACCTACGAGCAGTACTTC. This chain uses TRBV6-2 or TRBV6-3 with TRBJ2-7; D is uncertain. Trimming removed 6 bases from V and 2 bases from J, with 14 bases in between. CDR3 length: 14 residues. Germline V lookup: CDR1 MNHEY, CDR2 SVGEGT.

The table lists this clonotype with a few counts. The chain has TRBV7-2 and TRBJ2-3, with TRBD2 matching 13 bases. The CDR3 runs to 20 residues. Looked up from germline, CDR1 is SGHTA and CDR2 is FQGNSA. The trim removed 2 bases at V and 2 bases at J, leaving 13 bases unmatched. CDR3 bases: TGTGCCAGCAGCTTAAACTTGGGACTAGCGGGACCTAAGGTCACAGATACGCAGTATTTT. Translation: CASSLNLGLAGPKVTDTQYF.

This CDR3 reads CASSSAIPPDTQYF. The CDR3 DNA reads as TGTGCCAGCAGCTCGGCTATCCCGCCAGATACGCAGTATTTT. The chain has TRBV7-2 and TRBJ2-3; D is undetermined. Germline-derived CDR1 and CDR2 are SGHTA and FQGNSA. The CDR3 has 14 amino acids. V was clipped by 4 bases and J by 4 bases, with 12 bases between them.